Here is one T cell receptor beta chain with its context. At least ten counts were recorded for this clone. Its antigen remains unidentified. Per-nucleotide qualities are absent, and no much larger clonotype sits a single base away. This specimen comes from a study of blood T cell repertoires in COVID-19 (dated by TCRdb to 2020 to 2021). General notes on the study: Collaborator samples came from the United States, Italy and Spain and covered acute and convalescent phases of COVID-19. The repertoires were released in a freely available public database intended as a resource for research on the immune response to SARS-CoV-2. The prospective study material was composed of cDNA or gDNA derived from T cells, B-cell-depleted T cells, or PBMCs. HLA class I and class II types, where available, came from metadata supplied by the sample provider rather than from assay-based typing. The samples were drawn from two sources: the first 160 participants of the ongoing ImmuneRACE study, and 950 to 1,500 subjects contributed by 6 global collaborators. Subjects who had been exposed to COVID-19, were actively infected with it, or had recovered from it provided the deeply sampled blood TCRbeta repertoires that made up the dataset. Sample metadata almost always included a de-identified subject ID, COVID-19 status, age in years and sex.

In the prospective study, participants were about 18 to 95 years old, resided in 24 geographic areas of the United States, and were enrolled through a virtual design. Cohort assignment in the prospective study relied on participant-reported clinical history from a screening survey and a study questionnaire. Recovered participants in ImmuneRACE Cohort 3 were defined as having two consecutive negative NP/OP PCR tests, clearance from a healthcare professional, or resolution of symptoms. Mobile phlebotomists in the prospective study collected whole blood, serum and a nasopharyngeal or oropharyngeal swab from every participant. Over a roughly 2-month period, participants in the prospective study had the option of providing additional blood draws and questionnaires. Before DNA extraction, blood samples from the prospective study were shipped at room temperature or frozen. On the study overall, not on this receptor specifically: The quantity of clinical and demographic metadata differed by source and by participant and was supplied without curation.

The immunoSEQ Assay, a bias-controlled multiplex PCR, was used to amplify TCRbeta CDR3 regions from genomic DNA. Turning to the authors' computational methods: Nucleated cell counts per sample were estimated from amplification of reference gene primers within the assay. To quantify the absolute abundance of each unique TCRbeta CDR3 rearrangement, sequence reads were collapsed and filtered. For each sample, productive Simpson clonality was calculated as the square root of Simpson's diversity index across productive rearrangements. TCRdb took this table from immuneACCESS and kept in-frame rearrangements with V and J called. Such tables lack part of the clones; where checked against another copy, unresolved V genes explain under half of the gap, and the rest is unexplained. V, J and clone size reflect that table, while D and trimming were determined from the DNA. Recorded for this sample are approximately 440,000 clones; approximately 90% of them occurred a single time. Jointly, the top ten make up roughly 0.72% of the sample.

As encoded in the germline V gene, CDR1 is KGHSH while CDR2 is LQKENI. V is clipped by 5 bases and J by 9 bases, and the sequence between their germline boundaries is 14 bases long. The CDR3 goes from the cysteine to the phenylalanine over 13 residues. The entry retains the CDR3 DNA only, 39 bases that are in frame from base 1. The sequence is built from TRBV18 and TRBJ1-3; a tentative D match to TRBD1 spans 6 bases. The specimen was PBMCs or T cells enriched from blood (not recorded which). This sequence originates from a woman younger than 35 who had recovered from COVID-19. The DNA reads TGTGCCAGCTCATCCCGACAGGCCCCCACCATATATTTT. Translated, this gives CASSSRQAPTIYF.